This is a list of T cell receptor beta chains from one sample in a study of T-cell memory formation after mild COVID-19. TCRdb passed the 5' RACE reads through MiXCR, listing each CDR3 protein once. The sample holds about 430,000 distinct CDR3 sequences, approximately 24% seen once. The sequencing sample was made of PBMCs or a T cell subset sorted from them (not recorded which). These receptors were collected from an adult woman who had mild COVID-19 (a few samples of this study predate the infection). Cell type and time point are not known. Both conserved end residues are part of each CDR3. Each record gives: J gene, clone size, V gene, D gene, CDR3 protein, CDR3 DNA. The D gene is left open where the match is weak. Expanded clones are given a class, and other clones once, few, many or no size at all.

TRBJ1-3,-,TRBV7-9,-,CASSGPGVNTIYF,TGTGCCAGCAGCGGCCCAGGGGTAAACACCATATATTTT
TRBJ2-2,few,TRBV5-5,-,CASSLHDSNTGELFF,TGTGCCAGCAGCTTGCACGACAGCAACACCGGGGAGCTGTTTTTT
TRBJ2-5,-,TRBV9,TRBD1,CASSVGSLGTENQETQYF,TGTGCCAGCAGCGTAGGGAGCCTAGGGACAGAAAACCAAGAGACCCAGTACTTC
TRBJ2-1,-,TRBV5-1,TRBD2,CASSLGGPAGGYNEQFF,TGCGCCAGCAGCCTGGGAGGACCGGCGGGAGGGTACAATGAGCAGTTCTTC
TRBJ2-2,few,TRBV7-2,-,CASSWRTGELFF,TGTGCCAGCAGCTGGCGAACCGGGGAGCTGTTTTTT
TRBJ2-7,few,TRBV24-1,-,CATEYGHSYEQYF,TGTGCCACAGAGTACGGACACTCCTACGAGCAGTACTTC
TRBJ1-1,many,TRBV29-1,-,CSVEVGLGTEAFF,TGCAGCGTTGAAGTAGGGTTGGGGACTGAAGCTTTCTTT
TRBJ2-7,-,TRBV18,-,CASSPGGQGGEQYF,TGTGCCAGCTCACCGGGAGGCCAGGGAGGCGAGCAGTACTTC
TRBJ1-1,-,TRBV6-5,-,CASSYGTLNTEAFF,TGTGCCAGCAGTTATGGGACGCTGAACACTGAAGCTTTCTTT
TRBJ2-7,once,TRBV4-3,-,CASSQEAGLIYEQYF,TGCGCCAGCAGCCAAGAGGCGGGACTGATCTACGAGCAGTACTTC
TRBJ1-1,few,TRBV7-2,-,CASNRAGTTNTEAFF,TGTGCCAGCAACAGAGCCGGGACGACCAACACTGAAGCTTTCTTT
TRBJ2-5,-,TRBV6-5,-,CASRKGQETQYF,TGTGCCAGCCGCAAAGGACAAGAGACCCAGTACTTC
TRBJ2-1,-,TRBV9,TRBD1,CASSSKGTVGNEQFF,TGTGCCAGCAGCTCCAAAGGGACAGTTGGGAATGAGCAGTTCTTC
TRBJ1-1,few,TRBV6-2/TRBV6-3,TRBD1,CASRTIRGQGYSTEAFF,TGTGCCAGCCGTACTATCCGCGGACAGGGTTATAGCACTGAAGCTTTCTTT
TRBJ1-3,-,TRBV3-1,TRBD1,CASSQGQGVLGNTIYF,TGTGCCAGCAGCCAAGGGCAGGGGGTACTTGGAAACACCATATATTTT
TRBJ2-5,few,TRBV5-1,-,CASSLAGERETQYF,TGCGCCAGCAGCTTGGCAGGGGAAAGGGAGACCCAGTACTTC